The 30 T cell receptor beta chains below all came from one sample that was sequenced in a study of T cell responses to AZD1222 COVID-19 vaccine. Method: immunoSEQ multiplex PCR; TCRdb's copy keeps in-frame clones and lacks some. The sample has 90,000 to 130,000 clones; approximately 94% are singletons. The sequences come from peripheral blood, collected 28 days after the second AZD1222 dose. These receptors were obtained from an adult who received the AZD1222 COVID-19 vaccine.

V gene TRBV27 combines with J gene TRBJ1-5, with D possibly being TRBD1 (6 bases). Per germline, CDR1 MNHEY and CDR2 SMNVEV (reference sequence). Trimming cost V 2 bases and J 7 bases, with 15 bases left between them. The CDR3 runs to 15 residues. CDR3 protein: CASSLGGGARQPQHF. The CDR3 DNA follows: TGTGCCAGCAGTTTAGGTGGGGGGGCAAGACAGCCCCAGCATTTT.

The chain couples TRBV29-1 to TRBJ1-1; the D is unclear. Germline CDR1 and CDR2: SQVTM and ANQGSEA. The CDR3 covers 13 residues. V was cut by 1 base and J by 7 bases, with 13 bases left in between. The CDR3 loop reads CSVEGTVTDEAFF. CDR3 nucleotide sequence: TGCAGCGTTGAAGGGACCGTGACTGATGAAGCTTTCTTT.

In this sample, this clone turned up a few times. This chain uses TRBV11-1 with TRBJ2-5, with TRBD1 as a possible D gene (6 bases). The CDR3 has 16 residues. Germline CDR1 is SGHAT and CDR2 is FQDESV (reference sequence). Trimming removed 3 bases at V and 3 bases at J, with 17 bases between. CDR3 sequence reads: CASSFLGGEREETQYF. CDR3 nucleotides: TGTGCCAGCAGCTTTTTAGGGGGAGAGAGGGAAGAGACCCAGTACTTC. The whole variable domain, filled in from reference TRBV11-1 and TRBJ2-5, reads EAEVAQSPRYKITEKSQAVAFWCDPISGHATLYWYRQILGQGPELLVQFQDESVVDDSQLPKDRFSAERLKGVDSTLKIQPAELGDSAMYLCASSFLGGEREETQYFGPGTRLLVL.

This CDR3 reads CASSPQTNTEAFF. CDR3 coding DNA: TGTGCCAGCTCACCGCAGACGAACACTGAAGCTTTCTTT. The chain is built from TRBV18 and TRBJ1-1; D gene unclear. CDR1 is KGHSH and CDR2 is LQKENI in the germline V gene. V was cut by 3 bases and J by 1 base, with 6 bases left in between. The CDR3 spans 13 residues.

This chain uses TRBV27 with TRBJ1-1, with TRBD1 as a possible D gene (6 bases). The CDR3 has 14 residues. Trimming removed 5 bases at V and 3 bases at J, with 13 bases between. Germline V gene data show CDR1 as MNHEY and CDR2 as SMNVEV (reference sequence). Here the CDR3 reads CASSTPGADTEAFF. The CDR3 coding sequence is TGTGCCAGCAGTACCCCGGGGGCCGACACTGAAGCTTTCTTT.

This rearrangement joins TRBV5-1 to TRBJ2-1; D may be TRBD2 (6 bases). The germline V gene encodes CDR1 SGHRS and CDR2 YFSETQ. There are 14 residues in the CDR3. V gave up 4 bases and J gave up 10 bases, with 18 bases separating them. DNA of the CDR3: TGCGCCAGCAGCGCCGGAGACTACGCGGGAGAGCAGTTCTTC. It codes for CASSAGDYAGEQFF.

J is TRBJ1-1 and V is TRBV28; D gene uncertain. CDR1 is MDHEN, CDR2 SYDVKM, per germline. V was pared by 7 bases and J by 6 bases, with 12 bases between. This CDR3 contains 12 residues. The CDR3 protein is CASIGPEAEAFF. Written as DNA, the CDR3 is TGTGCCAGCATAGGGCCAGAGGCTGAAGCTTTCTTT.

The chain combines TRBV7-7 with TRBJ2-5; 8 nucleotides agree with TRBD1. CDR3 length: 15 amino acids. The V gene's germline CDR1 is SSHAT and CDR2 FNYEAQ (reference sequence). Trimming removed 1 base from V and 5 bases from J; junction bases left unmatched: 6. Here the CDR3 reads CASSLGTGSSETQYF. Written as DNA, the CDR3 is TGTGCCAGCAGCTTAGGGACAGGGTCGTCGGAGACCCAGTACTTC.

This chain joins TRBV6-6 and TRBJ2-2; 7 nucleotides line up with TRBD2. With V trimmed by 5 bases and J by 4 bases, 13 bases remained unmatched. Germline assignment: CDR1 MNHNY and CDR2 SVGAGI (reference sequence). The CDR3 is 17 residues long. The DNA of the CDR3 is TGTGCCAGCAGTCCCCCGGTGGGAGGGGTGCGCACCGGGGAGCTGTTTTTT. This translates into CASSPPVGGVRTGELFF.

A note on this clone: The same CDR3 can be traced to other DNA sequences in this sample. The rearrangement uses TRBV5-1 and TRBJ2-5, with a tentative D call TRBD2 (6 bases). CDR1 is SGHRS, CDR2 YFSETQ, per germline. The CDR3 length is 15 residues. V was cut by 0 bases and J by 1 base, with 10 bases left in between. The CDR3 sequence: CASSLGGSGQETQYF. DNA for the CDR3: TGCGCCAGCAGCTTGGGAGGTAGCGGCCAAGAGACCCAGTACTTC.

In its sample, this clone is medium-sized (0.01 to 0.1%). V and J are TRBV15 and TRBJ2-1, with unresolved D. Trimming left V 4 bases short and J 3 bases short, with 16 bases between. In germline, CDR1 is LNHNV, CDR2 YYDKDF (reference sequence). CDR3 length: 16 amino acids. This chain's CDR3 is CATSTLERDHYNEQFF. CDR3 DNA: TGTGCCACCAGCACATTAGAGCGAGACCACTACAATGAGCAGTTCTTC.

This clone was detected once. The V gene is TRBV27, the J gene TRBJ2-7, with D perhaps matching TRBD2 (5 bases). Germline V gene lookup returns CDR1 MNHEY and CDR2 SMNVEV (reference sequence). V lost 4 bases to trimming and J lost 4 bases, with 11 bases between them. There are 13 residues in the CDR3. CDR3 loop: CASSSGVAYEQYF. CDR3 sequence (DNA): TGTGCCAGCAGTTCCGGGGTGGCGTACGAGCAGTACTTC.

This chain joins TRBV6-5 and TRBJ1-1, with D possibly being TRBD1 (5 bases). CDR3 length: 14 amino acids. CDR1 MNHEY and CDR2 SVGAGI come from the germline V gene. With 2 bases removed from V and 5 bases from J, the gap between germline ends came to 12 bases. CDR3 nucleotide sequence: TGTGCCAGCAGTTACGTCGGGGGAGGTACTGAAGCTTTCTTT. This encodes CASSYVGGGTEAFF.

V usage is TRBV19 and J usage is TRBJ2-7; 9 bases agree with TRBD1. Germline-derived CDR1 and CDR2 are LNHDA and SQIVND (reference sequence). Trimming removed 3 bases from V and 6 bases from J; junction bases left unmatched: 6. There are 14 residues in the CDR3. The DNA of the CDR3 is TGTGCCAGTAGTATTCCGGGACAGGGCTCCGAGCAGTACTTC. Translating gives CASSIPGQGSEQYF.

The rearrangement joins TRBV7-9 to TRBJ2-3; 7 nucleotides agree with TRBD1. CDR3 length: 16 residues. Germline CDR1 is SEHNR and CDR2 is FQNEAQ (reference sequence). With 2 bases clipped from V and 0 bases from J, the junction kept 5 bases outside the gene matches. CDR3 DNA: TGTGCCAGCAGCTTACAACGGGACAGTAGCACAGATACGCAGTATTTT. It yields the protein CASSLQRDSSTDTQYF.

V and J are TRBV14 and TRBJ1-5; no definite D call. The CDR3 runs to 13 residues. CDR1 is SGHDN and CDR2 is FVKESK in the germline V gene. Between the trimmed V and J ends, which lost 0 bases and 6 bases, there was a span of 6 bases. The CDR3 here is CASSQDWGQPQHF. The DNA for the CDR3 is TGTGCCAGCAGCCAAGATTGGGGTCAGCCCCAGCATTTT.

In this sample, this clone turned up once. For the CDR3, the DNA is TGTGCCAGCAGGACCCTGGGCCCTAGAGAAAAACTGTTTTTT. Translated: CASRTLGPREKLFF. The V call is TRBV27, the J call TRBJ1-4; unclear D gene. V was trimmed by 6 bases and J by 8 bases, leaving 16 bases between them. The CDR3 sequence is 14 residues long. The V gene's germline CDR1 is MNHEY and CDR2 SMNVEV (reference sequence).

The J gene is TRBJ1-1, the V gene TRBV6-5; D uncertain. Per germline, CDR1 MNHEY and CDR2 SVGAGI. V was pared by 6 bases and J by 1 base, with 9 bases between. The CDR3 extends over 13 amino acids. The DNA for the CDR3 is TGTGCCAGCAGGAATGGTGCGAACACTGAAGCTTTCTTT. Translation: CASRNGANTEAFF.

The rearrangement links TRBV5-4 to TRBJ2-3; D is perhaps TRBD2 (6 bases). Between the trimmed V and J ends, which lost 0 bases and 0 bases, there was a span of 11 bases. The germline V gene encodes CDR1 SGHNT and CDR2 YYREEE (reference sequence). The CDR3 is 16 residues long. The CDR3 spells CASSLVGGGSTDTQYF. The CDR3 DNA reads TGTGCCAGCAGCTTGGTGGGGGGAGGCAGCACAGATACGCAGTATTTT.

The V gene is TRBV10-3, the J gene TRBJ2-7; a weak D match, TRBD2 (6 bases). Between the trimmed V and J ends, which lost 4 bases and 3 bases, there was a span of 13 bases. CDR1 and CDR2 (germline): ENHRY, SYGVKD. This CDR3 is built from 14 residues. The CDR3: CAISGEAELYEQYF. Here the CDR3 DNA reads TGTGCCATCAGTGGGGAGGCGGAACTCTACGAGCAGTACTTC.

The gene calls are TRBV15 and TRBJ2-1; D is ambiguous. The CDR3 has 13 amino acids. The V end was cut by 2 bases, the J end by 8 bases, with 10 bases between. Germline lookup yields CDR1 LNHNV and CDR2 YYDKDF (reference sequence). CDR3 in amino acids: CATSRQLNYEQFF. The CDR3 DNA follows: TGTGCCACCAGCAGACAACTTAACTATGAGCAGTTCTTC.

This rearrangement joins TRBV12-3 or TRBV12-4 to TRBJ1-6; no definite D call. Trimming removed 3 bases at V and 10 bases at J, with 7 bases between. This CDR3 has 12 amino acids. CDR3 amino acids: CASSFSVSPLHF. CDR3 nucleotide sequence: TGTGCCAGCAGTTTCTCCGTGTCACCCCTCCACTTT.

V usage is TRBV11-2 and J usage is TRBJ2-7, with TRBD2 as a possible D gene (6 bases). The CDR3 totals 15 residues. V was cut by 5 bases and J by 7 bases, with 21 bases left in between. In germline, CDR1 is SGHAT, CDR2 FQNNGV. The CDR3 DNA sequence: TGTGCCAGCAGCACTCCTGGGGGGAAGATTGGGGAGCAGTACTTC. Amino acid sequence: CASSTPGGKIGEQYF.

This clone was seen once. V and J are TRBV29-1 and TRBJ2-7; 8 nucleotides match TRBD1. Germline V gene sequence: CDR1 SQVTM, CDR2 ANQGSEA. The trim removed 3 bases at V and 6 bases at J, leaving 7 bases unmatched. CDR3 length equals 13 residues. Here the CDR3 DNA reads TGCAGCGTTGAGGACAGGGAGCCAGGCGAGCAGTACTTC. This translates into CSVEDREPGEQYF.

The chain employs TRBV6-5 and TRBJ1-2; D is possibly TRBD1 (6 bases). Trimming cost V 1 base and J 1 base, with 13 bases left between them. Germline loops: CDR1 MNHEY, CDR2 SVGAGI. CDR3 length equals 16 residues. The DNA of the CDR3 is TGTGCCAGCAGTTACTTGGGGGGGGGCTTTAACTATGGCTACACCTTC. This translates into CASSYLGGGFNYGYTF.

The CDR3 DNA follows: TGTGCCAGCAGTTTAGTCTTAAACACTGAAGCTTTCTTT. It is translated as CASSLVLNTEAFF. The chain has TRBV27 and TRBJ1-1; the D is unclear. This CDR3 region has 13 residues. With 2 bases removed from V and 2 bases from J, the gap between germline ends came to 6 bases. Germline assignment: CDR1 MNHEY and CDR2 SMNVEV (reference sequence).

The CDR3, as DNA: TGCGCCAGCATGGGGCAGGGGAACACCGGGGAGCTGTTTTTT. Translation: CASMGQGNTGELFF. J is TRBJ2-2 and V is TRBV10-1; tentatively, D is TRBD1 (5 bases). The germline gives CDR1 WNHNN, CDR2 SYGVQD (reference sequence). Trimming left V 7 bases short and J 1 base short, with 10 bases between. The CDR3 is 14 amino acids.

This chain joins TRBV10-2 and TRBJ1-5, with unresolved D. The germline V gene encodes CDR1 WSHSY and CDR2 SAAADI. The ends were cut back, 10 bases at V and 0 bases at J, with 10 bases in the middle. The CDR3 runs to 13 residues. CDR3 sequence (DNA): TGCGCCACCGGGGTCCATAGCAATCAGCCCCAGCATTTT. This encodes CATGVHSNQPQHF.

The chain couples TRBV7-2 to TRBJ2-7, with D perhaps matching TRBD1 (5 bases). CDR3 length: 17 amino acids. The V and J ends lost 2 bases and 0 bases respectively, with 17 bases between them. Germline loops: CDR1 SGHTA, CDR2 FQGNSA. The CDR3: CASSLPQGRAFSYEQYF. CDR3 in DNA: TGTGCCAGCAGCTTACCGCAAGGCAGGGCCTTCTCCTACGAGCAGTACTTC. Full variable domain (outside the CDR3, taken from reference TRBV7-2 and TRBJ2-7): GAGVSQSPSNKVTEKGKDVELRCDPISGHTALYWYRQSLGQGLEFLIYFQGNSAPDKSGLPSDRFSAERTGGSVSTLTIQRTQQEDSAVYLCASSLPQGRAFSYEQYFGPGTRLTVT.

The rearrangement uses TRBV3-1 (or the pseudogene TRBV3-2) and TRBJ1-1; D uncertain. Trimming cost V 3 bases and J 5 bases, with 13 bases left between them. Germline loops: CDR1 LGHDT, CDR2 YNNKEL (reference sequence). The CDR3 has 14 amino acids. The CDR3 reads CASSHGVPGTEAFF. CDR3 sequence (DNA): TGTGCCAGCAGCCACGGGGTACCGGGAACTGAAGCTTTCTTT.